This T cell receptor beta chain was recovered during a study of cytomegalovirus exposure and HLA in healthy donors (dated by TCRdb to about 2017). For the study in its entirety: An earlier analysis of some 550 of the donors reported 250 to 300 Gb of sequence data and more than 90 million unique TCR beta sequences from 150 million to 200 million T cells. About 310 gigabases of sequencing data and 80 million or so unique TCR sequences were included in an early release covering about 600 HLA-typed donors. Of the roughly 410 genotyped donors, more than 75% were placed in the genetic ancestry cluster associated with self-reported Caucasian donors. The study was designed to test whether signatures of past pathogen exposure could be identified by cataloging public T cell receptors. Using immunosequencing, the study profiled T cell repertoires from about 650 subjects and related those repertoires to cytomegalovirus serostatus. A separate validation cohort of over 95 different subjects was used in addition to the approximately 640-subject first cohort. The study combined high-throughput TCR immunosequencing, statistical association of individual TCRs with disease status, and machine learning to predict cytomegalovirus infection status. To study patterns of TCR occurrence, a later analysis re-analyzed previously published TCR beta repertoires from 600 to 750 donors and added high-resolution HLA genotyping. In the later analysis, no new phenotypic data were used to find candidate immune exposures; instead, reliance was placed on TCR beta sequences and their occurrence across donors. An earlier analysis of more than 450 of the donors used high-throughput TCR beta sequencing to judge whether each TCR beta V gene segment behaved as functional or pseudogenic. Donor age, sex, ethnicity and CMV serostatus were collected together with the repertoire data. Genome-wide SNP genotypes for about 65% of the 666 donors were used in a later genetic analysis, which treated that subset as a discovery cohort. Every discovery cohort repertoire had been produced on one sequencing platform. Both class I and class II loci were covered by HLA typing, at four-digit resolution. The number of typed donors differed by locus: 629-630 for A, B, C, DRB1 and DQB1; approximately 520 for DQA1; about 600 for DPA1; and 400 to 480 for DPB1. Because of strong linkage in the cohort, five DR-DQ haplotypes were treated as single units for association and clustering. Across under 500 genotyped donors of the cohort, an average of about 240,000 unique TCR beta nucleotide sequences per donor were sequenced, and roughly 20% of those sequences were non-productive.

Comment on this clone: The specificity of this receptor is unknown. Per-base quality was not reported, and no clone a single base away is much larger than it.

The method behind the library was the immunoSEQ multiplex PCR assay. A mixture of 60 forward primers for TCR Vbeta segments and 13 reverse primers for TCR Jbeta segments was used in the multiplex PCR. A multiplex PCR assay on genomic DNA amplified the CDR3 region of rearranged TCR beta genes. On the Illumina HiSeq System, the amplified TCR beta libraries were sequenced as 87-base-pair reads. Under the source paper's analysis protocol: A later analysis tallied tens of millions of unique TCR beta chains across the approximately 670 repertoires, and approximately 12 million of those chains were shared by two or more donors. To remove PCR and sequencing errors, raw reads were error-corrected and collapsed into unique sequences using a nearest-neighbor algorithm that merged closely related sequences. Alignment of CDR3 sequences to IMGT reference sequences was used to assign V, D and J gene segments. For a sequence to be retained, a match of at least six nucleotides was required to both a V gene segment and a J gene segment. Rearrangements were called productive when the CDR3 lacked stop codons and stayed in frame with V and J; all others were non-productive. CDR3 was defined by IMGT convention, running from the second conserved V-encoded cysteine to the conserved J-encoded phenylalanine. In an earlier analysis of around 570 of the donors, sequences lacking an unambiguous match to a single V gene segment were excluded. An earlier analysis of approximately 590 of the donors called V segments functional above 56.7% productive rearrangements and segregating when the between-donor standard deviation exceeded 5%. To diagnose cytomegalovirus status from the catalog of TCR beta chain sequences, a statistical classification framework was built. V and J gene assignment, in a later analysis, came from comparing TCR nucleotide sequences with IMGT/GENE-DB human TR gene sequences. The TCRdist pipeline was used in a later analysis to assign CDR3 sequences and most-parsimonious VDJ recombination scenarios. In a later analysis, each TCR beta chain was defined by its CDR3 amino acid sequence together with its V-gene family, and reads lacking a unique V-gene family were excluded. A later analysis removed 600 or so highly shared, low-generation-probability nucleotide sequences to deal with suspected cross-contamination and a sequencing artifact. A later analysis calculated a clonal expansion index for each public chain from normalized within-repertoire ranks of inferred template counts. In a later analysis, generation probabilities were computed using a VDJ recombination model fitted to out-of-frame rearrangements, and the results were checked against IGoR. In a later analysis, hypergeometric tests were used to score TCR-TCR, TCR-HLA and TCR-CMV co-occurrence, with a repertoire-size bias correction applied to TCR pairs. In a later analysis, false discovery rates were estimated by permuting HLA or CMV assignments 20 times. A later analysis grouped co-occurring TCRs with DBSCAN, adding TCRdist sequence similarity when clustering within HLA-allele-positive subsets. For co-occurrence clustering, repertoires with fewer than 30,000 or more than 120,000 public chains were excluded, along with five repertoires with anomalous nucleotide sharing. What TCRdb holds here is the immuneACCESS table cut down to in-frame rearrangements. Part of the clones is not present; checked against another copy, under half of the missing clones reflect an unresolved V gene, and the others are unexplained. V and J calls and clone size come straight from that table; D and trimming were deduced from the DNA. For this sample there are about 150,000 clones; around 82% appear just once. Of the sample, 6.5% to 7.5% is held by the ten largest clones.

In total, 630 or so healthy bone marrow donors made up the cohort. Cohort members were all nominally healthy when sampled, although unrecorded immune exposures were likely present. The donor was CMV seropositive and was included in the group of 250 to 300 seropositive cohort members. A peripheral blood sample was provided by each donor, and peripheral blood mononuclear cells were used for TCR beta sequencing. Genomic DNA extraction from the blood cell samples was performed with the Qiagen DNeasy Blood Extraction Kit. From the germline V gene, CDR1 is WSHSY and CDR2 is SAAADI. CDR3 length: 14 amino acids, cysteine to phenylalanine. The kept DNA is CDR3 alone, 42 bases in frame from the first base. V ends up 8 bases short and J 4 bases short, with an unmatched junction base count of 5. Beyond this particular receptor, the publication reports: The presence/absence analyses assumed that sequencing depth was roughly uniform across donors, and that assumption may not be true. A total of around 150 TCR beta chains were listed by the study as associated with cytomegalovirus. The cohort was sequenced for TCR beta chains only, and without alpha or paired-chain data the features that could be detected were limited. An earlier analysis of approximately 600 of the donors showed that most TCR beta V segments appeared in productive rearrangements either about 87% or about 30% of the time, which broadly matched IMGT annotations. When HLA alleles, especially DR and DQ, strongly co-occurred, attributing TCR associations to individual alleles was difficult. In a later analysis, some 17,000 TCR beta sequences were associated with specific HLA alleles at a false discovery rate of 0.05. Three of the identified cytomegalovirus-associated TCR beta chains were confirmed in vitro to be specific for cytomegalovirus antigens. In a later genetic analysis, fewer N-insertions in productive TCRs were reported among donors in an Asian-associated ancestry cluster than the approximately 710-donor mean. While some public TCRs were present in many individuals, most TCR sequences turned up only very rarely across donors. Because HLA typing was unavailable for some donors at each locus, only the typed subset was used in association tests. A group of highly shared sequence variants was considered likely to be a technical artifact of the sequencing pipeline. About 17 rarely observed V segments, including chromosome 9 orphons, were excluded from the earlier analysis of some 590 of the donors because counts were too low. A later analysis reported that several top co-occurrence clusters appeared linked to parvovirus B19, influenza, CMV and Epstein-Barr virus. Linkage disequilibrium might explain the correlated functional status among segregating V segments, but an unknown experimental factor could not be excluded. Most CMV-associated TCR beta chains appeared to be HLA-restricted in a later analysis, and the HLA associations seemed to be driven largely by CMV exposure. The classifier was reported to diagnose cytomegalovirus status with high specificity and sensitivity in both the original cohort and the validation cohort. The only immune exposure information available for the cohort was CMV serostatus. Some IMGT-functional V segments, including TRBV6-2 and TRBV6-3, could not be told apart with the 87-base-pair reads, so those segments were excluded. In a later analysis, HLA-associated TCR beta chains were found to be more clonally expanded and to have lower generation probabilities than equally common non-associated chains. A further reported finding was that TCR beta sequences accurately predicted the HLA-A and HLA-B alleles for most subjects in the first cohort. In a later genetic analysis, a missense DCLRE1C variant was associated with V-gene and J-gene trimming of TCR beta chains, and the association was replicated in an independent cohort. The authors suggested that the approach could potentially be extended to other disease states and immunological phenotypes. In a later analysis, the rate of TCR association differed among HLA loci, with DRB1 alleles having the most associated TCRs and HLA-C alleles having the fewest.

This TCR was sampled from a woman between 50 and 59 years old in good health and CMV-seropositive. This chain is built from TRBV10-2 and TRBJ2-1, and 10 junctional nucleotides match TRBD2. Material for sequencing was PBMCs. CDR3 sequence: CASDSGGFYNEQFF. The nucleotide sequence is given as TGCGCCAGCGATAGCGGGGGGTTTTACAATGAGCAGTTCTTC.